Sequencing of this T cell receptor (beta chain) was carried out in a study of shared clonotypes between healthy human individuals. The repertoire was sequenced with immunoSEQ multiplex PCR; TCRdb's copy has only in-frame clones and lacks some. Of a few hundred thousand clones listed, about 96% were seen once; the top ten hold approximately 0.3%. Regarding this clone: No antigen is known for it.

V was clipped by 4 bases and J by 4 bases; unmatched bases: 7. The CDR3 length is 16 residues. CDR1 SGHNT and CDR2 YYREEE come from the germline V gene (reference sequence). Broader study findings: Naive CD4 clonotype sharing across a handful of donors was roughly 5%. Only blood was sampled; tissue repertoires likely differ.

Material for sequencing was memory CD8+ T cells sorted from blood. The subset: CD45RO+ cells pooled with CCR7-negative TemRA cells. This chain links TRBV5-4 with TRBJ2-2, with TRBD1 identical over 10 bases. The receptor was derived from a man aged 25-45 years in good health. CDR3 sequence (DNA): TGTGCCAGCAGCGGAAGACAGGGGGCGGGCACCGGGGAGCTGTTTTTT. Translating gives CASSGRQGAGTGELFF.